A single sample is the source of the 9 T cell receptor beta chains below, sequenced in a study of beta chain features in type 1 diabetes. Reverse transcribing all isolated RNA meant expressed TCRB transcripts were sequenced. The protocol was immunoSEQ multiplex PCR, while the TCRdb copy is restricted to in-frame clones and leaves out a portion. The table includes some 360,000 clones, around a fifth detected once. The material sequenced was naive CD4+ T cells from blood. These receptors all stem from a young woman in good health.

This clone was detected a few times. The rearrangement joins TRBV9 to TRBJ2-3; tentatively, D is TRBD1 (5 bases). The V gene's germline CDR1 is SGDLS and CDR2 YYNGEE. The V end was cut by 4 bases, the J end by 4 bases, with 13 bases between. CDR3 size: 14 residues. The chain's CDR3 is CASSQGVPPDTQYF. The DNA of the CDR3 is TGTGCCAGCAGCCAAGGGGTGCCCCCAGATACGCAGTATTTT.

This clone showed up just a few times. The chain carries TRBV5-1 and TRBJ2-1, with 7 nucleotides matching TRBD2. J was trimmed by 6 bases and V by 4 bases; bases with no gene match: 7. The CDR3 runs to 14 residues. Germline CDR1 SGHRS, CDR2 YFSETQ. CDR3 residues: CASSLATSLNEQFF. CDR3 coding DNA: TGCGCCAGCAGCCTAGCGACTAGCCTCAATGAGCAGTTCTTC.

Concerning this clone itself: Other nucleotide sequences in the sample specify the same CDR3. V and J are TRBV2 and TRBJ2-5, with D unclear. CDR3 size: 11 residues. With 4 bases removed from V and 5 bases from J, the gap between germline ends came to 5 bases. Germline loops: CDR1 SNHLY, CDR2 FYNNEI. The CDR3 coding sequence is TGTGCCAGCAGTGTCCGGGAGACCCAGTACTTC. Amino acid sequence: CASSVRETQYF.

This clone was found a few times. V is TRBV5-4 and J is TRBJ2-5, with 7 nucleotides matching TRBD1. The V segment lost 4 bases and the J segment 0 bases; nucleotides outside the gene matches: 3. In germline, CDR1 is SGHNT, CDR2 YYREEE (reference sequence). The CDR3 contains 14 residues. The CDR3 protein is CASSKTGNQETQYF. As DNA, the CDR3 is TGTGCCAGCAGCAAGACAGGGAACCAAGAGACCCAGTACTTC. The variable domain in full, with the rest retrieved from reference TRBV5-4 and TRBJ2-5, is ETGVTQSPTHLIKTRGQQVTLRCSSQSGHNTVSWYQQALGQGPQFIFQYYREEENGRGNFPPRFSGLQFPNYSSELNVNALELDDSALYLCASSKTGNQETQYFGPGTRLLVL.

The CDR3 loop reads CASASGGVGETQYF. Written as DNA, the CDR3 is TGCGCCAGCGCTTCCGGGGGGGTAGGAGAGACCCAGTACTTC. The chain employs TRBV4-1 and TRBJ2-5, with TRBD2 identical over 8 bases. The CDR3 consists of 14 residues. Germline-derived CDR1 and CDR2 are MGHRA and YSYEKL. The junction had 9 bases not matched to a gene; V was cut back by 8 bases and J by 4 bases.

This clone was detected a few times. Other nucleotide sequences from this sample produce the same CDR3. V usage is TRBV5-4 and J usage is TRBJ2-7; D call uncertain. Germline V gives CDR1 SGHNT, CDR2 YYREEE (reference sequence). This CDR3 contains 13 residues. V was pared by 0 bases and J by 0 bases, with 4 bases between. CDR3 DNA sequence: TGTGCCAGCAGCTTGGCTAGCTCCTACGAGCAGTACTTC. As protein: CASSLASSYEQYF. The entire variable domain, with the rest obtained from reference TRBV5-4 and TRBJ2-7, is as follows: ETGVTQSPTHLIKTRGQQVTLRCSSQSGHNTVSWYQQALGQGPQFIFQYYREEENGRGNFPPRFSGLQFPNYSSELNVNALELDDSALYLCASSLASSYEQYFGPGTRLTVT.

There are a few counts of this clone. The chain carries TRBV2 and TRBJ2-7; 12 bases agree with TRBD1. This CDR3 comprises 17 residues. CDR1 is SNHLY, CDR2 FYNNEI, per germline. The junction had 17 bases not matched to a gene; V was cut back by 7 bases and J by 7 bases. CDR3 sequence (DNA): TGTGCCAGCAAGGAGGGCAGGGAGGGACAGGGGGCAGGGGAGCAGTACTTC. This codes for CASKEGREGQGAGEQYF.

This clone was seen a few times. The CDR3 DNA follows: TGTGCCAGCAGTGAGGCGGGGTACAATGAGCAGTTCTTC. It is translated as CASSEAGYNEQFF. V and J are TRBV2 and TRBJ2-1; possibly TRBD2 for D (6 bases). The CDR3 consists of 13 residues. V was trimmed by 3 bases and J by 4 bases, leaving 7 bases between them. Germline-derived CDR1 and CDR2 are SNHLY and FYNNEI. Using reference TRBV2 and TRBJ2-1 for the parts outside the CDR3, the full variable domain is EPEVTQTPSHQVTQMGQEVILRCVPISNHLYFYWYRQILGQKVEFLVSFYNNEISEKSEIFDDQFSVERPDGSNFTLKIRSTKLEDSAMYFCASSEAGYNEQFFGPGTRLTVL.

The chain joins TRBV10-3 to TRBJ1-1; D gene ambiguous. The CDR3 has 13 amino acids. Germline V gene sequence: CDR1 ENHRY, CDR2 SYGVKD. V dropped 0 bases and J dropped 6 bases, with 8 bases sitting between them. For the CDR3, the DNA is TGTGCCATCAGTGAGTCCCGGGTCCCTGAAGCTTTCTTT. Translating gives CAISESRVPEAFF.